This TCR beta chain was recovered during a study of T cell repertoires in cytomegalovirus infection. Study-level background: Recently identified HLA-C-restricted CMV epitopes were used, and well-studied HLA-B-restricted CMV epitopes were used as well. It was the public TCR beta signatures that indicated both CMV infection and matching HLA type. Study results and limitations: CMV-specific HLA-C-restricted TCR beta clonotypes dominated the ex vivo response. Cumulative frequency (of public TCR beta family members) identified carriers of CMV plus the relevant HLA.

On this clonotype: No antigen is known for it.

TCRdb fed the reads into MiXCR, producing one record per CDR3 protein. This table has approximately 730,000 distinct CDR3 sequences, 25% to 35% appearing once. This CDR3 contains 17 residues. CDR1 and CDR2 (germline): SGHDN, FVKESK. V shed 0 bases and J 4 bases; nucleotides not matched to a gene: 6. The rearrangement links TRBV14 to TRBJ2-6; 7 bases align to TRBD1. The TCR originated in a human donor in good health (CMV status not recorded). Some clones in this sample may be carry-over from other donors' samples. Sequenced here: cultured CD8+ T cells from PBMCs, sampled from culture after CMV antigen stimulation. CDR3 protein: CASSQDRQGAGANVLTF. In nucleotides, the CDR3 is TGTGCCAGCAGCCAAGATCGACAGGGAGCCGGGGCCAACGTCCTGACTTTC.